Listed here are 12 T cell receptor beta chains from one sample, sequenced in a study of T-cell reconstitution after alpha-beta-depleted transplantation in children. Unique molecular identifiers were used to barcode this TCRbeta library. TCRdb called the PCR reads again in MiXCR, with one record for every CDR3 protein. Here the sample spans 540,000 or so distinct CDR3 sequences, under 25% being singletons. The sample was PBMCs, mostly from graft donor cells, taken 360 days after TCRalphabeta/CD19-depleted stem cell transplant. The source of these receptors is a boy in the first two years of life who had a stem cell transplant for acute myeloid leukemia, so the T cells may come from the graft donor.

The CDR3 here is CASSEGGTPYNSPLHF. For the CDR3, the DNA is TGTGCCAGCAGTGAAGGCGGGACACCTTATAATTCACCCCTCCACTTT. The genes are TRBV6-1 and TRBJ1-6, with D perhaps TRBD1 (6 bases). V lost 1 base and J lost 4, with 11 bases in between. The CDR3 length is 16 residues. The germline V gene has CDR1 MNHNS and CDR2 SASEGT.

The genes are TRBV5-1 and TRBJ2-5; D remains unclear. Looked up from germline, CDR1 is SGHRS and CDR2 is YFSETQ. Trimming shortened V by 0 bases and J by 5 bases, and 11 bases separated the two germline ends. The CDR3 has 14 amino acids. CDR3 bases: TGCGCCAGCAGCTTGGAGGCCAGCTCGGAGACCCAGTACTTC. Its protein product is CASSLEASSETQYF.

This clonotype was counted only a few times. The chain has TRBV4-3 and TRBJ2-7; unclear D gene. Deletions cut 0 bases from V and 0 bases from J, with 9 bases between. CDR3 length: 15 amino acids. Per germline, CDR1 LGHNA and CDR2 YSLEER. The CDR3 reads CASSQDTASSYEQYF. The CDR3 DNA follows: TGCGCCAGCAGCCAAGACACGGCATCCTCCTACGAGCAGTACTTC.

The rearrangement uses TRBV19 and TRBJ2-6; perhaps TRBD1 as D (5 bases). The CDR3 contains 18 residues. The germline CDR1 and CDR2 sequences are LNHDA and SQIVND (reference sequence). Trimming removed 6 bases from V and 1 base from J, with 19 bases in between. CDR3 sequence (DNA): TGTGCCAGTAGCCCTATACAGGTACTTGGATCTGGGGCCAACGTCCTGACTTTC. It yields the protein CASSPIQVLGSGANVLTF.

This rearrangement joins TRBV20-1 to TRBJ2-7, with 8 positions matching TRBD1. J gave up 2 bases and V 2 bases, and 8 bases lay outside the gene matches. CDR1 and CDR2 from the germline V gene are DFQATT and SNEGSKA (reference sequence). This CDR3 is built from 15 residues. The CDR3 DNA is TGCAGTGCTAGATCTAACAGGGGGTCAACCTACGAGCAGTACTTC. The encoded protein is CSARSNRGSTYEQYF.

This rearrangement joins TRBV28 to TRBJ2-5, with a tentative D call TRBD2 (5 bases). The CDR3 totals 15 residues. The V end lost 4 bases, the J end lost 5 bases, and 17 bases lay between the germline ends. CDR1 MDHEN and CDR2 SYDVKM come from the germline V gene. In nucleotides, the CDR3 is TGTGCCAGCAGTTCCCTGGGTCGCAGAGGGGAGACCCAGTACTTC. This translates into CASSSLGRRGETQYF.

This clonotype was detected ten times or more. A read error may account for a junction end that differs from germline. CDR3 sequence reads: CASSQAGPAGSPLHF. Here the CDR3 DNA reads TGTGCCAGCAGTCAAGCGGGACCCGCGGGATCACCCCTCCACTTT. The rearrangement links TRBV2 to TRBJ1-6; tentatively, D is TRBD1 (5 bases). Germline-derived CDR1 and CDR2 are SNHLY and FYNNEI. The CDR3 has 15 residues.

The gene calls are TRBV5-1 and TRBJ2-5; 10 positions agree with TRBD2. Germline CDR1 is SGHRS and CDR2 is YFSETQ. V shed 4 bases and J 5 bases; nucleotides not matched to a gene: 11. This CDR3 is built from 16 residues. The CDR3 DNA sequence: TGCGCCAGCAGCCCGTGGGCAAAGCGGGGGGGCGAGACCCAGTACTTC. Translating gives CASSPWAKRGGETQYF.

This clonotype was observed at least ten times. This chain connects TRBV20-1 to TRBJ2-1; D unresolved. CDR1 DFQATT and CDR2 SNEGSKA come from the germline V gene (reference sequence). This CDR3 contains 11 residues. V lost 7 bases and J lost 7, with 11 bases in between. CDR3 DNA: TGCAGTGTCCCACGAGCGAATGAGCAGTTCTTC. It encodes CSVPRANEQFF.

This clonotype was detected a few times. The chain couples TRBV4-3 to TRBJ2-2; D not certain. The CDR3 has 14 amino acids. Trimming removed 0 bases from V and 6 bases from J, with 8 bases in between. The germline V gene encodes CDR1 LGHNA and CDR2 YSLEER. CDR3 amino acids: CASSQDDGAGELFF. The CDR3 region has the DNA TGCGCCAGCAGCCAAGATGACGGTGCCGGGGAGCTGTTTTTT.

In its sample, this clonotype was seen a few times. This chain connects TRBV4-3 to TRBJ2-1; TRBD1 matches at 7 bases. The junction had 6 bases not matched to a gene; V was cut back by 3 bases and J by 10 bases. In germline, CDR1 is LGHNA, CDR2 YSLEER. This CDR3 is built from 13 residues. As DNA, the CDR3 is TGCGCCAGCAGCCATGACAGGGAACAGGAGCAGTTCTTC. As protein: CASSHDREQEQFF.

The CDR3 here is CASSELSSTDTQYF. The CDR3 coding sequence is TGTGCCAGCAGTGAATTATCTAGCACAGATACGCAGTATTTT. The gene calls are TRBV6-4 and TRBJ2-3; D is ambiguous. Per the germline V gene, CDR1 is MRHNA and CDR2 is SNTAGT. The length of the CDR3 is 14 residues. Trimming cost V 3 bases and J 0 bases, with 7 bases left between them.